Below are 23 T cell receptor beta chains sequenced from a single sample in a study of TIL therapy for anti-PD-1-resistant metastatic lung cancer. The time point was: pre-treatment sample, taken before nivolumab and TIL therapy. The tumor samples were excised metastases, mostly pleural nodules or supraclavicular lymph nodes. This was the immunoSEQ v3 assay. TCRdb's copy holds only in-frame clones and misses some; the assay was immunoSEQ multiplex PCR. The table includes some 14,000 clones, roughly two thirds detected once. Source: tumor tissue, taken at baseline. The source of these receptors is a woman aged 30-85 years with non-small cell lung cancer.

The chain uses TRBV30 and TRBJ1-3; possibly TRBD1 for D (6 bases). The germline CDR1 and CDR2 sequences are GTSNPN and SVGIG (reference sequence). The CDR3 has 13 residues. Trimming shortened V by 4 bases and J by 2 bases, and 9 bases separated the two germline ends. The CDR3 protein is CAWKQGPGNTIYF. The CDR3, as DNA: TGTGCCTGGAAACAGGGACCTGGAAACACCATATATTTT.

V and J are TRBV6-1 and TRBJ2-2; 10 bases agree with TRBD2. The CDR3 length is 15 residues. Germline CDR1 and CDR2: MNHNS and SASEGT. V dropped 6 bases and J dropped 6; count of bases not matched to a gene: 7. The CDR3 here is CASRKREGLAGELFF. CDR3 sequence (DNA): TGTGCCAGCAGGAAGCGGGAGGGCCTCGCCGGGGAGCTGTTTTTT.

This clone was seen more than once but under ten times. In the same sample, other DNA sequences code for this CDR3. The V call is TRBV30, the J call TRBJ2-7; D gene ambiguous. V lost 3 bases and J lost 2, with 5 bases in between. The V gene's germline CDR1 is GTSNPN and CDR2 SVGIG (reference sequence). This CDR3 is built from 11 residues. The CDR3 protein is CAWSLTYEQYF. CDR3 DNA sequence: TGTGCCTGGAGCCTTACCTACGAGCAGTACTTC. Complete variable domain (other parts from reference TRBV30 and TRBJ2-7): SQTIHQWPATLVQPVGSPLSLECTVEGTSNPNLYWYRQAAGRGLQLLFYSVGIGQISSEVPQNLSASRPQDRQFILSSKKLLLSDSGFYLCAWSLTYEQYFGPGTRLTVT.

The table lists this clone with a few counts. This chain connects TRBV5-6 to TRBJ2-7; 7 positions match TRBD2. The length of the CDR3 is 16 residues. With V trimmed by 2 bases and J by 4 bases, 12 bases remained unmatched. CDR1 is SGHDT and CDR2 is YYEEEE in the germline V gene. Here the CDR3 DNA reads TGTGCCAGCAGCTTCGGGGCGTCGAGCGGGAAGTACGAGCAGTACTTC. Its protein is CASSFGASSGKYEQYF.

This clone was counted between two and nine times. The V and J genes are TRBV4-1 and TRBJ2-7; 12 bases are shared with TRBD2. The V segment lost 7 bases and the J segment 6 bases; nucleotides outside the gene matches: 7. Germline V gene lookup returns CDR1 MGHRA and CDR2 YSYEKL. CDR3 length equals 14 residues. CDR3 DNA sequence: TGCGCCAGCACTATGACTAGCGGGGGTCGCGAGCAGTACTTC. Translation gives CASTMTSGGREQYF.

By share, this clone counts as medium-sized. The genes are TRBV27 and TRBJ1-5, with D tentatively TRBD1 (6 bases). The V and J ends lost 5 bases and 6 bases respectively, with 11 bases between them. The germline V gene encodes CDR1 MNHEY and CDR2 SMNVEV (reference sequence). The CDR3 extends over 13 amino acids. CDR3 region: CASSTQGRQPQHF. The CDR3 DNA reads TGTGCCAGCAGTACCCAGGGGCGTCAGCCCCAGCATTTT.

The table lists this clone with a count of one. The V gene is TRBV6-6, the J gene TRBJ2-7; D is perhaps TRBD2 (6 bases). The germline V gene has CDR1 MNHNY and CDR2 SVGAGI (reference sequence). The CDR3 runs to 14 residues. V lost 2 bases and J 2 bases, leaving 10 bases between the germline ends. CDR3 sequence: CASSYGTVTYEQYF. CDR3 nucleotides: TGTGCCAGCAGTTACGGGACTGTCACCTACGAGCAGTACTTC.

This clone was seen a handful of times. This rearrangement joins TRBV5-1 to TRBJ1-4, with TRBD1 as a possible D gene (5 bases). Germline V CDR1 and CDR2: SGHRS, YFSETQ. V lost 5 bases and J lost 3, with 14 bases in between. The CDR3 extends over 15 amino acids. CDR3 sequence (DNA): TGCGCCAGCAGGTATACAGGAGCATCTAATGAAAAACTGTTTTTT. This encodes CASRYTGASNEKLFF.

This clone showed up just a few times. CDR3 sequence: CASSRGTSGRDNEQYF. The CDR3, as DNA: TGTGCCAGCAGCCGAGGGACTAGCGGGAGGGACAACGAGCAGTACTTC. V and J are TRBV7-3 and TRBJ2-7; 16 bases line up with TRBD2. Trimming took 5 bases from V and 5 from J; bases not matched to a gene: 6. The CDR3 spans 16 residues. Germline CDR1 reads SGHTA; CDR2 reads FQGTGA.

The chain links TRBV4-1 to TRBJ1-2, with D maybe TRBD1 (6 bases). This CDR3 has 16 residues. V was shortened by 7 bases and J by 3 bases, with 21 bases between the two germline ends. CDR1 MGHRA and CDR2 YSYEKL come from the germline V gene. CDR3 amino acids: CASTASPGDNDYGYTF. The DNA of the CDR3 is TGCGCCAGCACGGCATCCCCAGGGGATAATGACTATGGCTACACCTTC.

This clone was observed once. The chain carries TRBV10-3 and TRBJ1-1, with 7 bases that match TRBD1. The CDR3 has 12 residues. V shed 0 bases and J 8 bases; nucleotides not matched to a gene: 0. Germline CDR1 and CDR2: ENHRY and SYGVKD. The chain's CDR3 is CAISESGGEAFF. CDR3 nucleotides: TGTGCCATCAGTGAGTCAGGGGGCGAAGCTTTCTTT.

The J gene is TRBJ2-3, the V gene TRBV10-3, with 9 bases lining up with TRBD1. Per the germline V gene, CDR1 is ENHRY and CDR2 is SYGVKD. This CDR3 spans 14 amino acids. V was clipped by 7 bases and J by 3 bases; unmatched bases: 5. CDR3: CAINEDRGTDTQYF. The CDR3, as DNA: TGTGCCATCAACGAGGACAGGGGAACAGATACGCAGTATTTT.

CDR3 in DNA: TGCGCCAGCCTGAGGATGCCCGGATCCTACGAGCAGTACTTC. Translation gives CASLRMPGSYEQYF. The rearrangement links TRBV5-1 to TRBJ2-7; no clear D gene. This CDR3 region has 14 residues. Germline assignment: CDR1 SGHRS and CDR2 YFSETQ. Trimming left V 7 bases short and J 1 base short, with 15 bases between.

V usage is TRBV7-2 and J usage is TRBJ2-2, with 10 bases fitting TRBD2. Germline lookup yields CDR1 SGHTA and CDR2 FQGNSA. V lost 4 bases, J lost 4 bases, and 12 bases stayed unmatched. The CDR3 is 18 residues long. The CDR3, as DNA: TGTGCCAGCAGCTGGCGGAGCGGGGGGGGAACCGTCACCGGGGAGCTGTTTTTT. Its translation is CASSWRSGGGTVTGELFF. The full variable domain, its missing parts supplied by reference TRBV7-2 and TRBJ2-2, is GAGVSQSPSNKVTEKGKDVELRCDPISGHTALYWYRQSLGQGLEFLIYFQGNSAPDKSGLPSDRFSAERTGGSVSTLTIQRTQQEDSAVYLCASSWRSGGGTVTGELFFGEGSRLTVL.

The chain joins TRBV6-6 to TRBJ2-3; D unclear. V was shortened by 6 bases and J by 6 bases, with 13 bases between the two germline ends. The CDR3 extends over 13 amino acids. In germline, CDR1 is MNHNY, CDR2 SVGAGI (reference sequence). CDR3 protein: CASSRGVRDTQYF. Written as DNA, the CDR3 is TGTGCCAGCAGCCGAGGAGTCCGGGATACGCAGTATTTT.

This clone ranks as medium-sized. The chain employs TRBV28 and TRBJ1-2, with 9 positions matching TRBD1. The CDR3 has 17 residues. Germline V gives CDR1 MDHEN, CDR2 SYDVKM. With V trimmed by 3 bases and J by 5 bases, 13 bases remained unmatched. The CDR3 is CASSLGTRTGETYGYTF. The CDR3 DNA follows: TGTGCCAGCAGTTTGGGCACCCGGACAGGGGAGACATATGGCTACACCTTC.

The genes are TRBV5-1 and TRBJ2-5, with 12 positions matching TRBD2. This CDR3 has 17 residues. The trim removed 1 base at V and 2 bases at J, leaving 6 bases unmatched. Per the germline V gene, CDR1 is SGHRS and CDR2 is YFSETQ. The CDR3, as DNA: TGCGCCAGCAGCTTGACACTAGCGGGAGGACTACAAGAGACCCAGTACTTC. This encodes CASSLTLAGGLQETQYF.

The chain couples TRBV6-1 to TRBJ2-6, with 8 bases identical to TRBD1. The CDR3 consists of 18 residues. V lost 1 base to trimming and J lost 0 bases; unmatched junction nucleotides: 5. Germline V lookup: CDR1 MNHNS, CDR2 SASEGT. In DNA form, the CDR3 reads TGTGCCAGCAGTGAAGTTCCAGGGGGCCCCTCTGGGGCCAACGTCCTGACTTTC. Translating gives CASSEVPGGPSGANVLTF.

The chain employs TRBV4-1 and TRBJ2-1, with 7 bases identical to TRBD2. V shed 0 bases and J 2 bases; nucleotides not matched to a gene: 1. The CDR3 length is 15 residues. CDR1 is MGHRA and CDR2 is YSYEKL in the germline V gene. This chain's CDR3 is CASSQDLAAYNEQFF. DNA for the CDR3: TGCGCCAGCAGCCAAGATCTAGCGGCCTACAATGAGCAGTTCTTC.

The CDR3 region is CASGAGRQNGELFF. For the CDR3, the DNA is TGTGCCAGCGGAGCGGGGCGGCAAAACGGGGAGCTGTTTTTT. The chain employs TRBV6-1 and TRBJ2-2, with 7 bases fitting TRBD2. The germline V gene encodes CDR1 MNHNS and CDR2 SASEGT. V lost 8 bases to trimming and J lost 7 bases; unmatched junction nucleotides: 10. The CDR3 totals 14 residues.

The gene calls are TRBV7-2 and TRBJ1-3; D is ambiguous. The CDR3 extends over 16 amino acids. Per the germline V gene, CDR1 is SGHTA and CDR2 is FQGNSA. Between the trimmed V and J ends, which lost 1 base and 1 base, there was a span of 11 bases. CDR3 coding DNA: TGTGCCAGCAGCTTAGATCTTGGGCTTTCTGGAAACACCATATATTTT. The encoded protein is CASSLDLGLSGNTIYF.

CDR3 sequence reads: CASSTSTVSYEQYF. The CDR3 DNA reads as TGTGCCAGTAGTACTTCGACAGTCTCCTACGAGCAGTACTTC. This chain links TRBV19 with TRBJ2-7, with D possibly TRBD1 on 5 matching bases. The CDR3 loop spans 14 amino acids. From germline, CDR1 is LNHDA and CDR2 SQIVND (reference sequence). The ends were cut back, 4 bases at V and 0 bases at J, with 10 bases in the middle.

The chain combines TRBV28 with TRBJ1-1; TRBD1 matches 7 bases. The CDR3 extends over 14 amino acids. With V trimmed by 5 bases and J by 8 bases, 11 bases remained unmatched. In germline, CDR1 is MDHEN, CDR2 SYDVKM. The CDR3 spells CASSLTGAEVEAFF. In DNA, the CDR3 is TGTGCCAGCAGTCTCACAGGGGCCGAAGTGGAAGCTTTCTTT.